These 10 T cell receptor beta chains originate from one sample sequenced in a study of blood T cell repertoires in COVID-19. Sequencing used immunoSEQ multiplex PCR; TCRdb keeps in-frame clones, though not all of them. The sample contains about 90,000 clones, 90% of which appear only once. The specimen was peripheral blood. The source of these receptors is a middle-aged man with acute or convalescent COVID-19.

This clone has just one count. This chain connects TRBV15 to TRBJ2-7, with D possibly TRBD1 on 7 matching bases. The germline V and J ends were trimmed by 0 bases and 6 bases, with 15 bases remaining between them. From germline, CDR1 is LNHNV and CDR2 YYDKDF (reference sequence). CDR3 length: 15 residues. The CDR3 loop reads CATSRDYGQGGEQYF. CDR3 nucleotide sequence: TGTGCCACCAGCAGAGATTACGGGCAGGGGGGCGAGCAGTACTTC.

The V call is TRBV11-3, the J call TRBJ2-5; TRBD2 aligns across 13 bases. The junction had 5 bases not matched to a gene; V was cut back by 5 bases and J by 2 bases. CDR1 and CDR2 (germline): SGHNT, YENEEA. The CDR3 is made up of 16 amino acids. The CDR3, as DNA: TGTGCCAGCAGCCATCCGGGACTAGCGGGACAAGAGACCCAGTACTTC. Translating gives CASSHPGLAGQETQYF.

This chain links TRBV7-7 with TRBJ2-5, with a weak D call TRBD1 (6 bases). Deletions cut 5 bases from V and 3 bases from J, with 16 bases between. This CDR3 is 15 amino acids long. CDR1 and CDR2 from the germline V gene are SSHAT and FNYEAQ (reference sequence). The CDR3 is CASSLKTGIKETQYF. The CDR3 DNA is TGTGCCAGCAGCCTAAAGACAGGAATCAAAGAGACCCAGTACTTC.

This chain connects TRBV6-5 to TRBJ2-7; possibly TRBD1 for D (5 bases). CDR1 and CDR2 (germline): MNHEY, SVGAGI. CDR3 size: 13 residues. With 10 bases removed from V and 1 base from J, the gap between germline ends came to 14 bases. CDR3 nucleotide sequence: TGTGCCACCGGACAAGCCTTTTCCTACGAGCAGTACTTC. It is translated as CATGQAFSYEQYF.

This clone was found once. The J gene is TRBJ1-2, the V gene TRBV6-5, with 8 nucleotides matching TRBD1. J lost 3 bases, V lost 2 bases, and 2 bases had no gene match. The CDR3 runs to 14 residues. Looked up from germline, CDR1 is MNHEY and CDR2 is SVGAGI. The CDR3 DNA follows: TGTGCCAGCAGTTACCGGACAGGGCACTATGGCTACACCTTC. Protein product: CASSYRTGHYGYTF.

The V gene is TRBV5-1, the J gene TRBJ2-5, with 7 bases that match TRBD2. Per the germline V gene, CDR1 is SGHRS and CDR2 is YFSETQ. The CDR3 totals 15 residues. V was clipped by 4 bases and J by 1 base; unmatched bases: 7. The CDR3 bases are TGCGCCAGCAGCGGCTGGGGGGGGAGCCAAGAGACCCAGTACTTC. This gives the protein CASSGWGGSQETQYF.

The V gene is TRBV9, the J gene TRBJ2-3; 9 nucleotides agree with TRBD2. Per germline, CDR1 SGDLS and CDR2 YYNGEE. V lost 2 bases, J lost 7 bases, and 8 bases stayed unmatched. The CDR3 extends over 15 amino acids. CDR3 nucleotide sequence: TGTGCCAGCAGCGTCCAGGCGGGAGGGCCGAATACGCAGTATTTT. This codes for CASSVQAGGPNTQYF. The variable domain in full, with the rest retrieved from reference TRBV9 and TRBJ2-3, is DSGVTQTPKHLITATGQRVTLRCSPRSGDLSVYWYQQSLDQGLQFLIQYYNGEERAKGNILERFSAQQFPDLHSELNLSSLELGDSALYFCASSVQAGGPNTQYFGPGTRLTVL.

The V and J genes are TRBV12-3 or TRBV12-4 and TRBJ1-2; D possibly corresponds to TRBD1 (5 bases). CDR3 length equals 12 residues. The V gene lost 3 bases and the J gene lost 5 bases, with 7 bases spanning the gap. CDR3 DNA: TGTGCCAGCAGTTTTGACAGTTATGGCTACACCTTC. Translating gives CASSFDSYGYTF.

V gene TRBV9 combines with J gene TRBJ2-2; 9 bases map to TRBD2. Germline trimming cut 0 bases from V and 4 bases from J; bases unmatched to any gene: 7. The CDR3 contains 17 residues. In germline, CDR1 is SGDLS, CDR2 YYNGEE. The CDR3 sequence is CASSVVASGMATGELFF. CDR3 in DNA: TGTGCCAGCAGCGTAGTGGCTAGCGGGATGGCCACCGGGGAGCTGTTTTTT.

The V call is TRBV5-1, the J call TRBJ1-3; 8 nucleotides line up with TRBD1. Germline V gene data show CDR1 as SGHRS and CDR2 as YFSETQ. The CDR3 extends over 16 amino acids. The V and J ends lost 4 bases and 2 bases, in that order; junction bases with no gene match: 8. As DNA, the CDR3 is TGCGCCAGCAGCCTGGAGGGACAGGTTACTGGAAACACCATATATTTT. It codes for CASSLEGQVTGNTIYF.